This TCR beta chain was sequenced during a study of a mutant IDH1 vaccine in newly diagnosed glioma. Only in-frame clones appear in the TCRdb table, and some are missing; sequencing was by immunoSEQ multiplex PCR. Here the sample spans 95,000 to 100,000 clones, roughly 90% being singletons. Time point in this sample: baseline, week 1 (first vaccination visit). Treatment: pre-vaccination baseline after standard-of-care therapy. The CDR3 runs to 13 residues. The junction had 5 bases not matched to a gene; V was cut back by 10 bases and J by 3 bases. Germline V gene lookup returns CDR1 SNHLY and CDR2 FYNNEI. Only a few counts were recorded for this clone. Its antigen is not known. Study results and limitations: Apparently unrelated to pseudoprogression were changes in the top peripheral T cell clonotypes.

V usage is TRBV2 and J usage is TRBJ1-5, with 8 bases that match TRBD1. The sample in question was PBMCs, obtained from a glioma patient treated with radiotherapy, temozolomide or both. This clonotype was sampled from a woman in her fifties or sixties with glioma. The CDR3 region is CAISDRVNQPQHF. The CDR3 nucleotides are TGTGCCATATCGGACAGGGTCAATCAGCCCCAGCATTTT.